These 20 T cell receptor beta chains were all obtained from the same sample, sequenced in a study of T cells after yellow fever vaccination. TCRdb used MiXCR to reprocess the 5' RACE reads, holding one entry per CDR3 protein. The repertoire has almost 600,000 distinct CDR3 sequences, approximately 15% of them found once; the top ten carry around 15%. The sequencing here drew on PBMCs, taken on the day of the yellow fever booster vaccination. The receptors were gathered from a man younger than 40 who received the YFV17D yellow fever vaccine.

This clonotype was seen only a few times. J is TRBJ1-1 and V is TRBV12-3 or TRBV12-4; tentatively, D is TRBD1 (6 bases). This CDR3 has 14 amino acids. V lost 5 bases to trimming and J lost 1 base, with 11 bases between them. The CDR3 DNA follows: TGTGCCAGCAGTCGACAGGTTTCGAACACTGAAGCTTTCTTT. This codes for CASSRQVSNTEAFF.

There are a few counts of this clonotype. The genes are TRBV2 and TRBJ2-5; the D gene is possibly TRBD2 (7 bases). The CDR3 extends over 14 amino acids. Germline V lookup: CDR1 SNHLY, CDR2 FYNNEI. The V end was cut by 9 bases, the J end by 2 bases, with 16 bases between. Written as DNA, the CDR3 is TGTGCCAGGGGGGGGCAGGCACCACAAGAGACCCAGTACTTC. As protein: CARGGQAPQETQYF.

This clonotype was detected a few times. The genes are TRBV11-2 and TRBJ2-7; tentatively, D is TRBD2 (5 bases). The CDR3 is made up of 16 amino acids. CDR1 is SGHAT and CDR2 is FQNNGV in the germline V gene. The V gene lost 0 bases and the J gene lost 1 base, with 13 bases spanning the gap. The CDR3 nucleotides read TGTGCCAGCAGCTTAGATCGTGCGCGGGCTTCCTACGAGCAGTACTTC. Residues: CASSLDRARASYEQYF.

DNA for the CDR3: TGTGCCTGGAGGCCCAGGACTAGCGGCGGAGAGCAGTACTTC. Encoded protein: CAWRPRTSGGEQYF. The chain joins TRBV30 to TRBJ2-7; 10 nucleotides agree with TRBD2. Trimming removed 3 bases from V and 7 bases from J; junction bases left unmatched: 9. CDR1 GTSNPN and CDR2 SVGIG come from the germline V gene (reference sequence). CDR3 length: 14 residues. The full variable domain, in which reference TRBV30 and TRBJ2-7 provide the parts outside the CDR3, is SQTIHQWPATLVQPVGSPLSLECTVEGTSNPNLYWYRQAAGRGLQLLFYSVGIGQISSEVPQNLSASRPQDRQFILSSKKLLLSDSGFYLCAWRPRTSGGEQYFGPGTRLTVT.

This chain connects TRBV18 to TRBJ2-7; 9 bases align to TRBD2. With V trimmed by 5 bases and J by 3 bases, 8 bases remained unmatched. CDR1 is KGHSH, CDR2 LQKENI, per germline. The CDR3 has 15 residues. CDR3 nucleotide sequence: TGTGCCAGCTCATTCACGGATAGCGGGAGCTACGAGCAGTACTTC. Its protein is CASSFTDSGSYEQYF.

This clonotype has just a few counts. This sequence joins TRBV5-1 and TRBJ2-7; D not certain. The CDR3 runs to 15 residues. The germline V and J ends were trimmed by 0 bases and 1 base, with 11 bases remaining between them. The germline V gene has CDR1 SGHRS and CDR2 YFSETQ. The CDR3 bases are TGCGCCAGCAGCTTGGACGGGCTCGCGTCCTACGAGCAGTACTTC. Translated, it gives CASSLDGLASYEQYF.

Many counts were recorded for this clonotype. V gene TRBV11-2 combines with J gene TRBJ1-4, with a possible D match to TRBD1 (6 bases). CDR3 length equals 15 residues. V lost 3 bases to trimming and J lost 0 bases, with 8 bases between them. The germline gives CDR1 SGHAT, CDR2 FQNNGV. The DNA for the CDR3 is TGTGCCAGCAGCTTGACAGGAGCAACTAATGAAAAACTGTTTTTT. As protein: CASSLTGATNEKLFF.

V is TRBV7-6 and J is TRBJ2-7, with D perhaps TRBD1 (6 bases). Germline V gene lookup returns CDR1 SGHVS and CDR2 FNYEAQ. This CDR3 spans 15 amino acids. Between the trimmed V and J ends, which lost 6 bases and 0 bases, there was a span of 15 bases. The CDR3 loop is CASSPTGYHSYEQYF. CDR3 DNA sequence: TGTGCCAGCAGTCCCACAGGGTATCACTCCTACGAGCAGTACTTC.

At least ten counts were recorded for this clonotype. The V call is TRBV12-3 or TRBV12-4, the J call TRBJ2-2; 10 nucleotides line up with TRBD2. The CDR3 has 15 amino acids. V lost 6 bases and J lost 5; bases outside the gene matches: 6. The CDR3 spells CASSLAGVGTGELFF. The CDR3 DNA is TGTGCCAGCAGCCTAGCGGGAGTGGGTACCGGGGAGCTGTTTTTT.

This clonotype was seen only a few times. The rearrangement links TRBV7-3 to TRBJ2-5; TRBD2 matches 11 bases. CDR1 and CDR2 from the germline V gene are SGHTA and FQGTGA. V lost 3 bases to trimming and J lost 4 bases; unmatched junction nucleotides: 10. The CDR3 totals 17 residues. This chain's CDR3 is CASSLNPLAGAGETQYF. CDR3 coding DNA: TGTGCCAGCAGCTTGAACCCACTAGCGGGAGCAGGAGAGACCCAGTACTTC.

This clonotype was seen a handful of times. The chain is built from TRBV12-3 or TRBV12-4 and TRBJ2-3; D possibly corresponds to TRBD1 (5 bases). V lost 8 bases, J lost 6 bases, and 15 bases lay in between. The CDR3 is 13 residues long. CDR3 coding DNA: TGTGCCAGCCGACAGTGGGCGGAGGATACGCAGTATTTT. It codes for CASRQWAEDTQYF.

This clonotype was recorded a few times. V usage is TRBV20-1 and J usage is TRBJ2-3, with 9 bases identical to TRBD2. The CDR3 consists of 12 residues. V was clipped by 4 bases and J by 5 bases; unmatched bases: 1. Germline V CDR1 and CDR2: DFQATT, SNEGSKA (reference sequence). CDR3 sequence (DNA): TGCAGTGCTACACTAGCGGGAGATACGCAGTATTTT. It specifies CSATLAGDTQYF.

This clonotype came up many times. The chain links TRBV28 to TRBJ2-2, with D unclear. The CDR3 spans 12 residues. Trimming removed 10 bases from V and 2 bases from J, with 8 bases in between. CDR1 MDHEN and CDR2 SYDVKM come from the germline V gene. The CDR3 region has the DNA TGTGCCACTTACAGAAACACCGGGGAGCTGTTTTTT. Amino acid sequence: CATYRNTGELFF.

The chain joins TRBV6-5 to TRBJ2-2; 9 positions agree with TRBD2. The ends lost 3 bases at V and 7 bases at J; junction bases unmatched: 6. Per germline, CDR1 MNHEY and CDR2 SVGAGI. The length of the CDR3 is 15 residues. This CDR3 is CASSYIAGVIGELFF. The CDR3 region has the DNA TGTGCCAGCAGTTATATAGCGGGAGTCATCGGGGAGCTGTTTTTT.

In this sample, this clonotype turned up a few times. The gene calls are TRBV20-1 and TRBJ1-5; D is unclear. The CDR3 is made up of 14 amino acids. Germline CDR1 DFQATT, CDR2 SNEGSKA (reference sequence). The V end lost 5 bases, the J end lost 6 bases, and 17 bases lay between the germline ends. The CDR3 coding sequence is TGCAGTGCTGAAAATACGGGGAAATCTCAGCCCCAGCATTTT. Translated: CSAENTGKSQPQHF.

This clonotype has more than one count but fewer than ten. This chain uses TRBV7-2 with TRBJ2-7; TRBD2 agrees at 9 bases. CDR1 and CDR2 from the germline V gene are SGHTA and FQGNSA. This CDR3 comprises 15 residues. V shed 1 base and J 3 bases; nucleotides not matched to a gene: 4. In DNA form, the CDR3 reads TGTGCCAGCAGCTTAGGATTAGCGGGAGACTACGAGCAGTACTTC. Amino acids: CASSLGLAGDYEQYF.

This clonotype has a handful of counts. The genes are TRBV27 and TRBJ2-7; D gene unclear. CDR1 and CDR2 from the germline V gene are MNHEY and SMNVEV (reference sequence). The CDR3 is made up of 14 amino acids. Trimming left V 1 base short and J 0 bases short, with 7 bases between. The CDR3 sequence is CASSLFRNSYEQYF. The DNA for the CDR3 is TGTGCCAGCAGTTTATTCCGCAACTCCTACGAGCAGTACTTC.

The chain has TRBV11-2 and TRBJ2-3; the match to TRBD2 covers 14 bases. CDR1 and CDR2 (germline): SGHAT, FQNNGV. With 5 bases clipped from V and 3 bases from J, the junction kept 13 bases outside the gene matches. CDR3 size: 19 residues. The CDR3 DNA is TGTGCCAGCAGCCTGAACGGACTAGCGGGAGGAGGTAGTACAGATACGCAGTATTTT. Its translation is CASSLNGLAGGGSTDTQYF.

The table lists this clonotype with a few counts. This chain connects TRBV7-9 to TRBJ2-5, with TRBD1 as a possible D gene (6 bases). Per germline, CDR1 SEHNR and CDR2 FQNEAQ (reference sequence). The CDR3 loop spans 16 amino acids. The ends were cut back, 4 bases at V and 6 bases at J, with 21 bases in the middle. CDR3 sequence (DNA): TGTGCCAGCAGCTCGACTGATACAGGGATTCTCCAGACCCAGTACTTC. This codes for CASSSTDTGILQTQYF. Full variable domain (missing parts from reference TRBV7-9 and TRBJ2-5): DTGVSQNPRHKITKRGQNVTFRCDPISEHNRLYWYRQTLGQGPEFLTYFQNEAQLEKSRLLSDRFSAERPKGSFSTLEIQRTEQGDSAMYLCASSSTDTGILQTQYFGPGTRLLVL.

V gene TRBV20-1 combines with J gene TRBJ2-1, with 11 nucleotides matching TRBD2. CDR1 DFQATT and CDR2 SNEGSKA come from the germline V gene (reference sequence). The CDR3 runs to 15 residues. V lost 2 bases and J lost 10; bases outside the gene matches: 10. The CDR3: CSARSSGRAFGEQFF. DNA for the CDR3: TGCAGTGCTAGAAGTAGCGGGAGGGCGTTCGGAGAGCAGTTCTTC.